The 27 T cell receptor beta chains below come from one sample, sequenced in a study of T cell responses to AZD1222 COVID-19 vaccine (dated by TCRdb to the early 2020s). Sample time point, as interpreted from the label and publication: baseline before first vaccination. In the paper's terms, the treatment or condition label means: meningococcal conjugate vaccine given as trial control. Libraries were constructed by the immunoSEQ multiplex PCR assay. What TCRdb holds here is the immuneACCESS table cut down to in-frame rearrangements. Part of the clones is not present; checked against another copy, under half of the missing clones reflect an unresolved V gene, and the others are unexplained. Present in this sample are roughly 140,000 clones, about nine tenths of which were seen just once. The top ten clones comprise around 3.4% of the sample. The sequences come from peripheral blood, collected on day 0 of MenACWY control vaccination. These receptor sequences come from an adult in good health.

The CDR3 region is CASSSGTQDRVSYEQYF. The DNA for the CDR3 is TGTGCCAGCAGCTCGGGTACTCAGGACAGGGTTTCCTACGAGCAGTACTTC. The V and J genes are TRBV7-9 and TRBJ2-7, with TRBD1 identical over 8 bases. The germline CDR1 and CDR2 sequences are SEHNR and FQNEAQ (reference sequence). The CDR3 runs 17 residues. V trimming: 4 bases; J trimming: 1 base; junction bases outside the gene matches: 12.

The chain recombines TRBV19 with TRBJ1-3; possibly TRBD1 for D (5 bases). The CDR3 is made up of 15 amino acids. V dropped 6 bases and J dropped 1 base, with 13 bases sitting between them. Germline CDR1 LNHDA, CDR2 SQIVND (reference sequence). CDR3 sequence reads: CASSPLGGSGNTIYF. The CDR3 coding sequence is TGTGCCAGTAGCCCCCTGGGGGGATCTGGAAACACCATATATTTT. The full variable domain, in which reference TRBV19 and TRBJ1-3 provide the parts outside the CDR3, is DGGITQSPKYLFRKEGQNVTLSCEQNLNHDAMYWYRQDPGQGLRLIYYSQIVNDFQKGDIAEGYSVSREKKESFPLTVTSAQKNPTAFYLCASSPLGGSGNTIYFGEGSWLTVV.

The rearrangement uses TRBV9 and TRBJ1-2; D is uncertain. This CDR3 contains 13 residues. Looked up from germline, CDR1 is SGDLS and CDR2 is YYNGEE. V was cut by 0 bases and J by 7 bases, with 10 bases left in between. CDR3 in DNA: TGTGCCAGCAGCGTAGGAAGCAGTCGTGGCTACACCTTC. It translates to CASSVGSSRGYTF.

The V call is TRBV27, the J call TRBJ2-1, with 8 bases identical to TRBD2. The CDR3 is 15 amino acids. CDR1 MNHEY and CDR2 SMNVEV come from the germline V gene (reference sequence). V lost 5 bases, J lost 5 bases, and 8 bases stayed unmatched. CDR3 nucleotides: TGTGCCAGCAGTCCCATCGCAGCGGGAGACAATGAGCAGTTCTTC. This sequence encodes CASSPIAAGDNEQFF.

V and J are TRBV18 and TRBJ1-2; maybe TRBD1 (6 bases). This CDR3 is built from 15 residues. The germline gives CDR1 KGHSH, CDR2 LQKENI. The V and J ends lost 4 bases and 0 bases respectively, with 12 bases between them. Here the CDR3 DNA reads TGTGCCAGCTCACGGACAGATACTGCTAACTATGGCTACACCTTC. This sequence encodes CASSRTDTANYGYTF.

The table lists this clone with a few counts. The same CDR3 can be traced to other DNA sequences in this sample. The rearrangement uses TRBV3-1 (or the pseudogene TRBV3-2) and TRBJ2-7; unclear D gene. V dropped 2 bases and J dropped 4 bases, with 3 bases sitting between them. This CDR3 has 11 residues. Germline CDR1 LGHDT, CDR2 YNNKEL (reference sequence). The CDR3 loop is CASSQSYEQYF. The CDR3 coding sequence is TGTGCCAGCAGCCAATCGTACGAGCAGTACTTC.

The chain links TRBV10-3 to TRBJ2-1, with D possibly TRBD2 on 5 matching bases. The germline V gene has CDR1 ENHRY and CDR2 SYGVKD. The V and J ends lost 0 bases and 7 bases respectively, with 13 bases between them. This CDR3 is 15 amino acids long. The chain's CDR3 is CAISESEGIGNEQFF. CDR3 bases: TGTGCCATCAGTGAGTCAGAGGGCATCGGTAATGAGCAGTTCTTC.

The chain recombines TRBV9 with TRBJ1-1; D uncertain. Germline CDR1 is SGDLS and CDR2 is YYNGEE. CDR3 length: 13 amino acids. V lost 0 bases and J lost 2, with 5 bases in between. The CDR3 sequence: CASSVGDNTEAFF. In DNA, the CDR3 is TGTGCCAGCAGCGTAGGGGATAACACTGAAGCTTTCTTT.

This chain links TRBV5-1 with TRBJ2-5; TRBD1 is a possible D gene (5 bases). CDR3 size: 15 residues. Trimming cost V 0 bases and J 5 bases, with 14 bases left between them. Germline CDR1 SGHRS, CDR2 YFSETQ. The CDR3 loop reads CASSLAQGSVETQYF. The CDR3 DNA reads TGCGCCAGCAGCTTGGCCCAGGGATCAGTGGAGACCCAGTACTTC.

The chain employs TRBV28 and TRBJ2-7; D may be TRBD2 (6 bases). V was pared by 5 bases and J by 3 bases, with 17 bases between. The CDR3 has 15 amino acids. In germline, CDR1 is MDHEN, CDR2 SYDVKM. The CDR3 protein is CASSKRGTPHYEQYF. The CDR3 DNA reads TGTGCCAGCAGTAAACGCGGGACCCCCCACTACGAGCAGTACTTC.

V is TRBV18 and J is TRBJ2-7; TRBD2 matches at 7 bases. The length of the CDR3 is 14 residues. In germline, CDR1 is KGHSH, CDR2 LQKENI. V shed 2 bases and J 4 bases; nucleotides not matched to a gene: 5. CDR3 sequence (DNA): TGTGCCAGCTCACCATTCGGGGAGGGGTACGAGCAGTACTTC. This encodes CASSPFGEGYEQYF.

The CDR3 DNA sequence: TGTGCCAGCAGCTTAGGCGGGGGGACGGAGACCCAGTACTTC. Translated: CASSLGGGTETQYF. The chain joins TRBV7-2 to TRBJ2-5; 8 nucleotides match TRBD2. There are 14 residues in the CDR3. Germline lookup yields CDR1 SGHTA and CDR2 FQGNSA. Trimming removed 1 base from V and 5 bases from J; junction bases left unmatched: 3.

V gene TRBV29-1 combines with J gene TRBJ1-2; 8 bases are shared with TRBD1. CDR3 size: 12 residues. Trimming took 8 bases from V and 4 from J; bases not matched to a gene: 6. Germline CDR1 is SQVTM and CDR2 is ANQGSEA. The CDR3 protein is CSTITGGYGYTF. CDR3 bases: TGCAGCACTATAACAGGGGGCTATGGCTACACCTTC.

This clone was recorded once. The CDR3 sequence is CASSIDTGDRQKLFF. Here the CDR3 DNA reads TGTGCCAGTAGTATAGACACAGGGGACCGGCAAAAACTGTTTTTT. This chain joins TRBV19 and TRBJ1-4, with TRBD1 matching 7 bases. Trimming at V came to 0 bases and at J to 9 bases, leaving 7 bases not matched to a gene. This CDR3 region has 15 residues. Germline V gene lookup returns CDR1 LNHDA and CDR2 SQIVND (reference sequence). Supplemented by reference TRBV19 and TRBJ1-4, the full variable domain reads DGGITQSPKYLFRKEGQNVTLSCEQNLNHDAMYWYRQDPGQGLRLIYYSQIVNDFQKGDIAEGYSVSREKKESFPLTVTSAQKNPTAFYLCASSIDTGDRQKLFFGSGTQLSVL.

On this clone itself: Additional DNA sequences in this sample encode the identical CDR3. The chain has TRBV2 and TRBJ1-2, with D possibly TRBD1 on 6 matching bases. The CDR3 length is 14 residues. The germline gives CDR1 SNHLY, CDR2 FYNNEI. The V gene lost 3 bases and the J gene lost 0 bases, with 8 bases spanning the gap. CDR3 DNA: TGTGCCAGCAGTGAGGACAGAACTAACTATGGCTACACCTTC. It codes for CASSEDRTNYGYTF.

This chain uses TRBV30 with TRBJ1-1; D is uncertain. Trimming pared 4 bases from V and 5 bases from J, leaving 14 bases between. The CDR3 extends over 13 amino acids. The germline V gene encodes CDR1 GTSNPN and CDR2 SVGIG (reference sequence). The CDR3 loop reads CAWTFLRRTEAFF. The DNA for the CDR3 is TGTGCCTGGACCTTCCTCAGGAGGACTGAAGCTTTCTTT.

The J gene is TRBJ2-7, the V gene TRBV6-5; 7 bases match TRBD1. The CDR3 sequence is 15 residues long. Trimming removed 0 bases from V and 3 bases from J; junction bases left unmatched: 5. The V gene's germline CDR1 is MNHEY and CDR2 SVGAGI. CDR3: CASSYSRGQLYEQYF. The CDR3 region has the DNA TGTGCCAGCAGTTACTCAAGGGGACAGCTCTACGAGCAGTACTTC.

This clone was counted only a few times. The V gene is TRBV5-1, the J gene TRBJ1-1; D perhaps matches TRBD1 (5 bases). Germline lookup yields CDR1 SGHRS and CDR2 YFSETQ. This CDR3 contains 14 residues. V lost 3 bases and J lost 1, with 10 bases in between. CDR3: CASSSGPSNTEAFF. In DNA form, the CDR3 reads TGCGCCAGCAGCTCGGGACCTTCGAACACTGAAGCTTTCTTT. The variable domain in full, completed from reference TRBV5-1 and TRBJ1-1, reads KAGVTQTPRYLIKTRGQQVTLSCSPISGHRSVSWYQQTPGQGLQFLFEYFSETQRNKGNFPGRFSGRQFSNSRSEMNVSTLELGDSALYLCASSSGPSNTEAFFGQGTRLTVV.

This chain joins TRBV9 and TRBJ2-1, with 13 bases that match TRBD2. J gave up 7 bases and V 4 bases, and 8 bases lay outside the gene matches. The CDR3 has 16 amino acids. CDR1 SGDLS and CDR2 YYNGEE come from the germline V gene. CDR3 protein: CASSPRLAGGGNEQFF. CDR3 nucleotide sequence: TGTGCCAGCAGCCCACGACTAGCGGGGGGAGGTAATGAGCAGTTCTTC.

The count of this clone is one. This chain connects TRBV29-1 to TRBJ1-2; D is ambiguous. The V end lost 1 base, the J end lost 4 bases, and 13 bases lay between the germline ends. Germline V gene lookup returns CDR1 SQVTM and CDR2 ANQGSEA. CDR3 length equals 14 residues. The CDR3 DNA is TGCAGCGTTGAAGGGGTCCACCCTACCTATGGCTACACCTTC. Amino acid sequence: CSVEGVHPTYGYTF.

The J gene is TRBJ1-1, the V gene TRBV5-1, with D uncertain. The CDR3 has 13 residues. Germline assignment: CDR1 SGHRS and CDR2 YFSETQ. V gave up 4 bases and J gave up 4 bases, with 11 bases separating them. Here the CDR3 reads CASSSGLGTEAFF. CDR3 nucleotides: TGCGCCAGCAGCAGTGGACTGGGCACTGAAGCTTTCTTT.

CDR3: CASSQGVSGLGGETQYF. CDR3 nucleotides: TGCGCCAGCAGCCAAGGGGTTAGCGGGTTGGGAGGCGAGACCCAGTACTTC. This sequence joins TRBV4-3 and TRBJ2-5, with 7 bases lining up with TRBD2. The junction had 13 bases not matched to a gene; V was cut back by 1 base and J by 5 bases. The CDR3 totals 17 residues. Germline V lookup: CDR1 LGHNA, CDR2 YSLEER.

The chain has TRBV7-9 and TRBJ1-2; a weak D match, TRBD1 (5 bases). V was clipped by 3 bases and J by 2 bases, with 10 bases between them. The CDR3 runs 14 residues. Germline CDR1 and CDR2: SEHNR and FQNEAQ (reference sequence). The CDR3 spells CASSFWDANYGYTF. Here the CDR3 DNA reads TGTGCCAGCAGCTTCTGGGACGCGAACTATGGCTACACCTTC.

CDR3 protein: CAITRDTNYGYTF. CDR3 bases: TGTGCCATCACCCGGGACACTAACTATGGCTACACCTTC. The chain links TRBV10-3 to TRBJ1-2, with D maybe TRBD1 (6 bases). This CDR3 is 13 amino acids long. Germline assignment: CDR1 ENHRY and CDR2 SYGVKD. Trimming removed 7 bases from V and 0 bases from J, with 9 bases in between.

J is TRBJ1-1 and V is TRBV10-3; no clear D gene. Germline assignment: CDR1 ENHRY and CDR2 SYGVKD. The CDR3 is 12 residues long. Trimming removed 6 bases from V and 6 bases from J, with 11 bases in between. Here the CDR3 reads CAISLTHSEAFF. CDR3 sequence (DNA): TGTGCCATCAGCCTGACCCACTCTGAAGCTTTCTTT.

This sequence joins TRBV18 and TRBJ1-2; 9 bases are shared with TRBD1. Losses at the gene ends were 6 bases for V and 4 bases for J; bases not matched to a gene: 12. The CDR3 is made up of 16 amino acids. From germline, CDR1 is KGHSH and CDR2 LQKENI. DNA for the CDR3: TGTGCCAGCTCCCAACGTGGGGACAGGGCCTTCTATGGCTACACCTTC. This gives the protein CASSQRGDRAFYGYTF.

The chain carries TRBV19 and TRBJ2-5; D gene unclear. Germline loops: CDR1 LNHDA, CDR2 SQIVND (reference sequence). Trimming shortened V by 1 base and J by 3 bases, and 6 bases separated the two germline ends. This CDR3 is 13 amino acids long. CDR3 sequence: CASSIASEETQYF. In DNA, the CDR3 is TGTGCCAGTAGTATAGCGAGTGAAGAGACCCAGTACTTC.